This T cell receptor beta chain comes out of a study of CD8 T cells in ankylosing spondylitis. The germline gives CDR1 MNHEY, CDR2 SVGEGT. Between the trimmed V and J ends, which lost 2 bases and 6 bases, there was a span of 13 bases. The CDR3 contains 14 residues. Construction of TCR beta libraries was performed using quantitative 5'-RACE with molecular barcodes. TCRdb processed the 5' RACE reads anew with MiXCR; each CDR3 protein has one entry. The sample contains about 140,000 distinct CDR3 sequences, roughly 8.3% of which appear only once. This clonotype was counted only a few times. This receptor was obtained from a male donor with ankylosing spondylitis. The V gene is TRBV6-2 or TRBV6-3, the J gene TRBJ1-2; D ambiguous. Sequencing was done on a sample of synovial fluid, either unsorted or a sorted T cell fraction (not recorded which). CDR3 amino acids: CASSYRIPIDGYTF. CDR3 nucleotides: TGTGCCAGCAGTTACAGGATTCCTATAGATGGCTACACCTTC.